This T cell receptor beta chain stems from a study of Graves' ophthalmopathy and Graves' hyperthyroidism. RNA transcripts were the source from which TCR beta CDR3 regions were amplified. Amplification began with first-round RT-PCR using HTBI primers, then second-round multiplex PCR was performed. A single record per CDR3 protein comes from TCRdb applying MiXCR to the multiplex PCR reads. This table has about 600,000 distinct CDR3 sequences, 35% to 40% appearing once. This clonotype showed up many times. This TCR came from an adult man with Graves' hyperthyroidism. Specimen: peripheral blood or thyroid tissue (not recorded which).

In DNA form, the CDR3 reads TGTGCCAGCAGCCGGGACACTTTCATGAACACTGAAGCTTTCTTT. This gives the protein CASSRDTFMNTEAFF. V usage is TRBV6-5 and J usage is TRBJ1-1, with D possibly being TRBD1 (6 bases). Germline loops: CDR1 MNHEY, CDR2 SVGAGI. V lost 6 bases and J 0 bases, leaving 14 bases between the germline ends. CDR3 length: 15 residues.